A single T cell receptor beta chain is shown here with its context. Its target is unknown. Both 60 Vbeta primers and 13 Jbeta primers went into the PCR. This table comes from immunoSEQ multiplex PCR, and its TCRdb copy is limited to in-frame clones, with some not included. The data show approximately 150,000 clones, about 69% seen once. CDR3 length: 15 residues. Germline lookup yields CDR1 MRHNA and CDR2 SNTAGT. The V gene end was trimmed by 4 bases and the J gene end by 2 bases; junction bases not matched to a gene: 4. This entry is derived from a study of cytomegalovirus exposure and HLA in healthy donors. Study-level findings and limits: The productive fraction for most TCR beta V segments was about 87% or about 30% in an earlier analysis. A later analysis, which compared TCR beta chains of equal frequency, found the HLA-associated ones more clonally expanded. Trimming of TCR beta V- and J-genes showed a link, identified in a later analysis, to a missense DCLRE1C variant.

Unrecorded for this donor was the CMV serostatus. The rearrangement links TRBV6-4 to TRBJ2-3; 9 bases agree with TRBD2. The sample comprised PBMCs. The sequence was obtained from a human donor in good health. The CDR3 DNA follows: TGTGCCAGCAGTGGGACTAGCGCACTCACAGATACGCAGTATTTT. Amino acids: CASSGTSALTDTQYF.